This entry concerns a single TCR beta chain. Its antigen is as yet unknown. V shed 4 bases and J shed 1 base, with 13 bases lying between them. CDR1 MGHRA and CDR2 YSYEKL come from the germline V gene. CDR3 size: 15 residues. The source of the sample is a study of T-cell memory formation after mild COVID-19. Study overall: Clusters of TCRs were largely donor specific. General study results and limits: Contracting CD8+ clones were enriched in EMRA, CD4+ mainly in CM and EM.

TCRdb re-derived calls from the 5' RACE reads in MiXCR, one entry per CDR3 protein. The table lists 450,000 to 700,000 distinct CDR3 sequences, approximately 18% of them singletons. The sequenced sample consisted of PBMCs or a T cell subset sorted from them (not recorded which). The receptor was derived from an adult woman who had mild COVID-19 (a few samples of this study predate the infection). Cell type and time point are not known. J is TRBJ1-2 and V is TRBV4-1; the D gene is possibly TRBD1 (5 bases). Written as DNA, the CDR3 is TGCGCCAGCAGCCTCGGGTTGGGGGTTAACTATGGCTACACCTTC. As protein: CASSLGLGVNYGYTF.